These 24 T cell receptor beta chains originate from one sample sequenced in a study of control samples from healthy donors and cancer patients (dated by TCRdb to between 2020 and 2021). The protocol used for the library was the immunoSEQ multiplex PCR assay. This is the immuneACCESS table as TCRdb keeps it, with only in-frame sequences that have V and J called. A part of the clones is gone; compared with another copy, unresolved V genes explain less than half, and the rest is unexplained. This sample has 12,000 to 15,000 clones in its table, and 70% to 85% of those were observed once. The ten largest account for roughly a sixth of the sample. The specimen sequenced was formalin-fixed, paraffin-embedded tissue. The receptors shown here come from a female donor with lung cancer.

The chain couples TRBV7-9 to TRBJ2-7, with TRBD2 as a possible D gene (6 bases). The CDR3 totals 11 residues. Germline loops: CDR1 SEHNR, CDR2 FQNEAQ (reference sequence). The V gene lost 7 bases and the J gene lost 2 bases, with 6 bases spanning the gap. The CDR3 loop reads CASTGAYEQYF. DNA for the CDR3: TGTGCCAGCACGGGAGCCTACGAGCAGTACTTC. Drawing the rest from reference TRBV7-9 and TRBJ2-7, the complete variable domain is DTGVSQNPRHKITKRGQNVTFRCDPISEHNRLYWYRQTLGQGPEFLTYFQNEAQLEKSRLLSDRFSAERPKGSFSTLEIQRTEQGDSAMYLCASTGAYEQYFGPGTRLTVT.

The chain uses TRBV7-9 and TRBJ2-5, with D maybe TRBD1 (6 bases). CDR3 length: 13 amino acids. V was clipped by 8 bases and J by 4 bases, with 14 bases between them. Germline V lookup: CDR1 SEHNR, CDR2 FQNEAQ (reference sequence). CDR3 sequence: CASRLGAGETQYF. CDR3 bases: TGTGCCAGCCGTTTGGGGGCTGGAGAGACCCAGTACTTC.

V is TRBV6-2 or TRBV6-3 and J is TRBJ1-2; 7 nucleotides agree with TRBD1. Unmatched junction bases numbered 8, after V lost 4 bases and J lost 3 bases. This CDR3 is built from 15 residues. Germline values: CDR1 MNHEY, CDR2 SVGEGT. CDR3 in DNA: TGTGCCAGCAGTTTGTCGACAGGGAGGGACTATGGCTACACCTTC. Translation: CASSLSTGRDYGYTF.

V and J are TRBV5-4 and TRBJ2-2; TRBD2 matches 8 bases. Germline V lookup: CDR1 SGHNT, CDR2 YYREEE (reference sequence). The CDR3 runs 15 residues. The V gene end was trimmed by 2 bases and the J gene end by 1 base; junction bases not matched to a gene: 1. For the CDR3, the DNA is TGTGCCAGCAGCTTAACTAGCGGGAACACCGGGGAGCTGTTTTTT. It yields the protein CASSLTSGNTGELFF.

V is TRBV11-3 and J is TRBJ2-1; 7 bases are shared with TRBD1. The junction had 8 bases not matched to a gene; V was cut back by 5 bases and J by 4 bases. Germline lookup yields CDR1 SGHNT and CDR2 YENEEA. CDR3 length equals 15 residues. The DNA for the CDR3 is TGTGCCAGCAGCCCAGGGGGACCACTTTACAATGAGCAGTTCTTC. It translates to CASSPGGPLYNEQFF.

This clone is large within its sample. V usage is TRBV7-2 and J usage is TRBJ2-5, with TRBD2 identical over 7 bases. V was clipped by 2 bases and J by 5 bases; unmatched bases: 14. This CDR3 contains 17 residues. The germline CDR1 and CDR2 sequences are SGHTA and FQGNSA. The CDR3 loop is CASSLRALAPGRETQYF. The CDR3 DNA is TGTGCCAGCAGCTTAAGGGCACTAGCGCCCGGACGGGAGACCCAGTACTTC.

In its sample, this clone was seen a few times. At the DNA level, this CDR3 is encoded by other sequences in the same sample as well. The chain uses TRBV4-3 and TRBJ2-1, with 9 bases lining up with TRBD2. Germline assignment: CDR1 LGHNA and CDR2 YSLEER. V dropped 0 bases and J dropped 4; count of bases not matched to a gene: 7. The CDR3 has 17 amino acids. This chain's CDR3 is CASSQDRGGGGYNEQFF. For the CDR3, the DNA is TGCGCCAGCAGCCAAGACCGGGGCGGGGGGGGGTACAATGAGCAGTTCTTC.

V is TRBV30 and J is TRBJ2-1; 9 bases agree with TRBD2. Germline CDR1 is GTSNPN and CDR2 is SVGIG (reference sequence). CDR3 size: 14 residues. V lost 4 bases and J lost 5; bases outside the gene matches: 6. In nucleotides, the CDR3 is TGTGCCTGGACGAAGCGGGGGGCTGACAATGAGCAGTTCTTC. Amino acid sequence: CAWTKRGADNEQFF. Full variable domain (outside the CDR3, taken from reference TRBV30 and TRBJ2-1): SQTIHQWPATLVQPVGSPLSLECTVEGTSNPNLYWYRQAAGRGLQLLFYSVGIGQISSEVPQNLSASRPQDRQFILSSKKLLLSDSGFYLCAWTKRGADNEQFFGPGTRLTVL.

The rearrangement uses TRBV4-2 and TRBJ2-3, with TRBD2 matching 10 bases. V trimming: 4 bases; J trimming: 0 bases; junction bases outside the gene matches: 4. There are 16 residues in the CDR3. Germline values: CDR1 LGHNA, CDR2 YNFKEQ. DNA of the CDR3: TGTGCCAGCAGCCCGTGGACTAGCGGTAGCACAGATACGCAGTATTTT. The encoded protein is CASSPWTSGSTDTQYF.

The chain links TRBV7-3 to TRBJ2-1; 8 positions match TRBD1. The CDR3 runs to 15 residues. V was pared by 4 bases and J by 8 bases, with 10 bases of the junction left unmatched. The germline V gene has CDR1 SGHTA and CDR2 FQGTGA. The CDR3, as DNA: TGTGCCAGCAGCTCCGACAGGGGTCCTATGTATGAGCAGTTCTTC. Its translation is CASSSDRGPMYEQFF.

This chain connects TRBV19 to TRBJ1-2; 7 bases agree with TRBD1. CDR3 length equals 12 residues. Germline V lookup: CDR1 LNHDA, CDR2 SQIVND (reference sequence). V was clipped by 4 bases and J by 5 bases; unmatched bases: 1. This chain's CDR3 is CASSRQGYGYTF. CDR3 DNA sequence: TGTGCCAGTAGTAGACAGGGTTATGGCTACACCTTC.

J is TRBJ2-3 and V is TRBV11-2; D not resolved. Germline V gives CDR1 SGHAT, CDR2 FQNNGV. The CDR3 has 14 amino acids. Trimming took 5 bases from V and 2 from J, leaving 11 bases between them. This chain's CDR3 is CASSPGPTTDTQYF. In nucleotides, the CDR3 is TGTGCCAGCAGCCCCGGACCAACCACAGATACGCAGTATTTT. Complete variable domain (other parts from reference TRBV11-2 and TRBJ2-3): EAGVAQSPRYKIIEKRQSVAFWCNPISGHATLYWYQQILGQGPKLLIQFQNNGVVDDSQLPKDRFSAERLKGVDSTLKIQPAKLEDSAVYLCASSPGPTTDTQYFGPGTRLTVL.

The chain has TRBV2 and TRBJ1-4, with TRBD1 matching 7 bases. Trimming removed 8 bases from V and 7 bases from J; junction bases left unmatched: 4. Germline values: CDR1 SNHLY, CDR2 FYNNEI. The CDR3 is made up of 12 amino acids. This chain's CDR3 is CASVRDSEKLFF. As DNA, the CDR3 is TGTGCCAGCGTACGGGACAGTGAAAAACTGTTTTTT.

The chain carries TRBV27 and TRBJ1-4; D possibly corresponds to TRBD1 (6 bases). The CDR3 covers 14 residues. Trimming left V 5 bases short and J 5 bases short, with 12 bases between. CDR1 is MNHEY, CDR2 SMNVEV, per germline (reference sequence). For the CDR3, the DNA is TGTGCCAGCAGTAGAGGGGGACCAAATGAAAAACTGTTTTTT. This codes for CASSRGGPNEKLFF.

CDR3 DNA: TGTGCCAGCAGGGTTTTAGGATTCTCCTATGGCTACACCTTC. Translated: CASRVLGFSYGYTF. The V and J genes are TRBV6-5 and TRBJ1-2; D call uncertain. The CDR3 runs to 14 residues. Trimming cost V 6 bases and J 4 bases, with 15 bases left between them. Germline V lookup: CDR1 MNHEY, CDR2 SVGAGI.

The rearrangement links TRBV7-2 to TRBJ1-5, with D perhaps matching TRBD1 (5 bases). Trimming stripped 1 base from V and 4 bases from J, with 8 bases between. CDR3 size: 14 residues. From germline, CDR1 is SGHTA and CDR2 FQGNSA. CDR3 amino acids: CASSLGQRNQPQHF. The CDR3 coding sequence is TGTGCCAGCAGCTTAGGACAGCGTAATCAGCCCCAGCATTTT.

The rearrangement links TRBV6-2 or TRBV6-3 to TRBJ2-7; 10 bases match TRBD2. The CDR3 has 15 residues. V dropped 2 bases and J dropped 5; count of bases not matched to a gene: 6. CDR1 is MNHEY, CDR2 SVGEGT, per germline. The CDR3 bases are TGTGCCAGCAGTTACGGTTCTAGCGGGAGCGACGAGCAGTACTTC. This translates into CASSYGSSGSDEQYF.

The gene calls are TRBV19 and TRBJ1-5; a possible D gene is TRBD1 (6 bases). The CDR3 loop spans 16 amino acids. The germline V gene has CDR1 LNHDA and CDR2 SQIVND (reference sequence). V lost 2 bases and J 6 bases, leaving 17 bases between the germline ends. For the CDR3, the DNA is TGTGCCAGTAGTATAATCGGGGGGGCTATCAGTCAGCCCCAGCATTTT. It codes for CASSIIGGAISQPQHF. The entire variable domain, with the rest obtained from reference TRBV19 and TRBJ1-5, is as follows: DGGITQSPKYLFRKEGQNVTLSCEQNLNHDAMYWYRQDPGQGLRLIYYSQIVNDFQKGDIAEGYSVSREKKESFPLTVTSAQKNPTAFYLCASSIIGGAISQPQHFGDGTRLSIL.

V usage is TRBV7-2 and J usage is TRBJ2-1, with a possible D match to TRBD2 (5 bases). Germline loops: CDR1 SGHTA, CDR2 FQGNSA. V was shortened by 3 bases and J by 0 bases, with 12 bases between the two germline ends. This CDR3 comprises 16 residues. CDR3 loop: CASSFAAVGSYNEQFF. As DNA, the CDR3 is TGTGCCAGCAGCTTCGCAGCGGTGGGCTCCTACAATGAGCAGTTCTTC.

The CDR3 DNA sequence: TGTGCCAGCAGTTATTTTGGAAGCGAAAAACTGTTTTTT. It specifies CASSYFGSEKLFF. This chain joins TRBV6-2 or TRBV6-3 and TRBJ1-4; D ambiguous. CDR1 and CDR2 (germline): MNHEY, SVGEGT. V lost 3 bases and J 8 bases, leaving 10 bases between the germline ends. The CDR3 covers 13 residues.

V usage is TRBV6-5 and J usage is TRBJ2-1, with D uncertain. Germline assignment: CDR1 MNHEY and CDR2 SVGAGI. The CDR3 consists of 13 residues. V dropped 11 bases and J dropped 0 bases, with 11 bases sitting between them. The CDR3 reads CAGAPSSYNEQFF. As DNA, the CDR3 is TGTGCCGGCGCTCCGAGCTCCTACAATGAGCAGTTCTTC.

The chain joins TRBV6-1 to TRBJ2-7; D is possibly TRBD2 (6 bases). CDR1 is MNHNS and CDR2 is SASEGT in the germline V gene. V shed 0 bases and J shed 7 bases, with 13 bases lying between them. The CDR3 loop spans 14 amino acids. The CDR3 bases are TGTGCCAGCAGTGAAGCTCCGGGAGCCGGAGAGCAGTACTTC. Protein sequence: CASSEAPGAGEQYF.

This chain joins TRBV19 and TRBJ1-3; D gene unclear. V was pared by 3 bases and J by 1 base, with 13 bases between. The germline V gene has CDR1 LNHDA and CDR2 SQIVND (reference sequence). The CDR3 extends over 16 amino acids. Here the CDR3 reads CASSMYALGSGNTIYF. For the CDR3, the DNA is TGTGCCAGTAGTATGTATGCGTTGGGTTCTGGAAACACCATATATTTT. The full variable domain, completed using reference TRBV19 and TRBJ1-3, is DGGITQSPKYLFRKEGQNVTLSCEQNLNHDAMYWYRQDPGQGLRLIYYSQIVNDFQKGDIAEGYSVSREKKESFPLTVTSAQKNPTAFYLCASSMYALGSGNTIYFGEGSWLTVV.

This clone was recorded only once. CDR3 in amino acids: CASSYRPRLAGRHNEQFF. The DNA of the CDR3 is TGTGCCAGCAGTTACAGGCCCCGACTAGCGGGGAGACACAATGAGCAGTTCTTC. The J gene is TRBJ2-1, the V gene TRBV6-2 or TRBV6-3; 11 nucleotides align to TRBD2. V shed 2 bases, J shed 5 bases, and the junction held 11 bases outside the gene matches. CDR3 length: 18 residues. Germline V gene sequence: CDR1 MNHEY, CDR2 SVGEGT.